This TCR beta chain emerged from a study of T cells in Graves' hyperthyroidism and ophthalmopathy. The CDR3 covers 15 residues. Germline V gene lookup returns CDR1 SEHNR and CDR2 FQNEAQ (reference sequence). V shed 5 bases and J 8 bases; nucleotides not matched to a gene: 6. This clonotype has a handful of counts. Blood sampling occurred at first hyperthyroidism diagnosis, ahead of any ophthalmopathy symptoms. TCR beta CDR3 regions were amplified from RNA. First-round RT-PCR with HTBI primers amplified the TCR CDR3 region. MiXCR, run by TCRdb on the multiplex PCR reads, gives a single entry per CDR3 protein. The sample shows under 750,000 distinct CDR3 sequences, over 15% of them seen only once.

The V call is TRBV7-9, the J call TRBJ2-1, with TRBD2 matching over 13 bases. The sample taken for sequencing was blood. The TCR comes from a woman in her 50s with Graves' hyperthyroidism that later progressed to Graves' ophthalmopathy. DNA of the CDR3: TGTGCCAGCAGCGTGACTAGCGGGGGGTGGGATGAGCAGTTCTTC. It codes for CASSVTSGGWDEQFF.